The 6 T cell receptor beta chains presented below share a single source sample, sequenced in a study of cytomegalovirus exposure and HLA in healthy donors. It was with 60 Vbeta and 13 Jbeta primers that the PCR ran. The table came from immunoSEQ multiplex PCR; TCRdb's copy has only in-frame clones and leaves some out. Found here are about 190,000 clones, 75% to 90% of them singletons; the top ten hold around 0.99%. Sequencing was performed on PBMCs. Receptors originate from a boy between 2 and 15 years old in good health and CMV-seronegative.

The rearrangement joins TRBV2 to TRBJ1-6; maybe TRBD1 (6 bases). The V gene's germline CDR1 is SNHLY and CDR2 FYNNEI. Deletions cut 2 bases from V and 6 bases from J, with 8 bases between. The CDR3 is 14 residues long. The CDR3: CASSELGANSPLHF. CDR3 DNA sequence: TGTGCCAGCAGTGAATTGGGGGCTAATTCACCCCTCCACTTT. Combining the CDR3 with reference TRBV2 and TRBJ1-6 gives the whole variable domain EPEVTQTPSHQVTQMGQEVILRCVPISNHLYFYWYRQILGQKVEFLVSFYNNEISEKSEIFDDQFSVERPDGSNFTLKIRSTKLEDSAMYFCASSELGANSPLHFGNGTRLTVT.

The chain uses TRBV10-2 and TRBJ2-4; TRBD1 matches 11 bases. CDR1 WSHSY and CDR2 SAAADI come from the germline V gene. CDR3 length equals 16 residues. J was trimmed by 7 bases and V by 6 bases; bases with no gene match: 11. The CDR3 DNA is TGCGCCAGCAGCGTTGGACAGGGGGCAGGAGGTAACATTCAGTACTTC. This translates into CASSVGQGAGGNIQYF.

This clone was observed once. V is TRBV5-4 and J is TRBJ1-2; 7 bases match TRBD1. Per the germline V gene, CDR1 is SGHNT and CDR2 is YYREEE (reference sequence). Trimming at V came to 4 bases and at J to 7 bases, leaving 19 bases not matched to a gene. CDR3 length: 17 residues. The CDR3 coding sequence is TGTGCCAGCAGCCCGAGCGGGTCAGGGACAGTCGGACGTGGCTACACCTTC. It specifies CASSPSGSGTVGRGYTF. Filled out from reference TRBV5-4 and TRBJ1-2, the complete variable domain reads ETGVTQSPTHLIKTRGQQVTLRCSSQSGHNTVSWYQQALGQGPQFIFQYYREEENGRGNFPPRFSGLQFPNYSSELNVNALELDDSALYLCASSPSGSGTVGRGYTFGSGTRLTVV.

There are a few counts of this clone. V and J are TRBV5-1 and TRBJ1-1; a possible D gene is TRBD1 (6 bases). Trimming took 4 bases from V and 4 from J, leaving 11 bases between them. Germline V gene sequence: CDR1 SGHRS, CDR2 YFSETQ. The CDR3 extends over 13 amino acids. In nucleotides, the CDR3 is TGCGCCAGCAGCACGGACAGCCCCACTGAAGCTTTCTTT. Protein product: CASSTDSPTEAFF.

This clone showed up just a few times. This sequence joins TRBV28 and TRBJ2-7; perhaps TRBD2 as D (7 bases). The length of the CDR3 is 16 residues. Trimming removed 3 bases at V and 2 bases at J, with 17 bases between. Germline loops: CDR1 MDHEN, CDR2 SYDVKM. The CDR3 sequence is CASSLGGGGGPYEQYF. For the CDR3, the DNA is TGTGCCAGCAGTTTGGGAGGGGGTGGAGGGCCCTACGAGCAGTACTTC. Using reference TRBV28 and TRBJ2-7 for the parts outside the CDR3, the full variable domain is DVKVTQSSRYLVKRTGEKVFLECVQDMDHENMFWYRQDPGLGLRLIYFSYDVKMKEKGDIPEGYSVSREKKERFSLILESASTNQTSMYLCASSLGGGGGPYEQYFGPGTRLTVT.

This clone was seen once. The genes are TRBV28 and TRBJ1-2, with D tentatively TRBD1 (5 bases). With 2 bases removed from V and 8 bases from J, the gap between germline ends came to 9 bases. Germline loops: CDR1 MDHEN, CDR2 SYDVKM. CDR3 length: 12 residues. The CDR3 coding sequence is TGTGCCAGCAGTTTAGGACAAGGGGGCTACACCTTC. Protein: CASSLGQGGYTF.